This T cell receptor (beta chain) stems from a study of CD8 T cells in ankylosing spondylitis. MiXCR was run by TCRdb on the 5' RACE reads, yielding one entry per CDR3 protein. The sample carries around 890,000 distinct CDR3 sequences, 12% recorded once. Losses at the gene ends were 2 bases for V and 7 bases for J; bases not matched to a gene: 5. This CDR3 is 13 amino acids long. Germline-derived CDR1 and CDR2 are SGHRS and YFSETQ. General study findings and limits: Disease-associated clonotypes exhibited CD8+ identity and were relatively infrequent in peripheral blood. Made up of about eight highly homologous variants, a TCR beta motif appeared characteristic of ankylosing spondylitis blood.

The table lists this clonotype with a few counts. Its antigen is still unknown. The clonotype comes from a male donor with ankylosing spondylitis. Sequencing input: blood, either unsorted or a sorted T cell fraction (not recorded which). This rearrangement joins TRBV5-1 to TRBJ1-1, with 7 bases fitting TRBD1. The CDR3 region has the DNA TGCGCCAGCAGCTTACAGGGGCAAGGTGAAGCTTTCTTT. The encoded protein is CASSLQGQGEAFF.